The clone carrying this T cell receptor (beta chain) was seen more than once but under ten times. Its specificity is not known. TCRdb redid the calling of the reads with MiXCR, one entry per CDR3 protein. The sample contains 650,000 to 850,000 distinct CDR3 sequences, 25% to 35% of which appear only once. This sample was taken from a study of T cell repertoires in cytomegalovirus infection. About the study: Indications of both CMV infection and matching HLA type were provided by public TCR beta signatures.

The CDR3 loop spans 15 amino acids. With V trimmed by 5 bases and J by 4 bases, 6 bases remained unmatched. Germline V gene data show CDR1 as MNHEY and CDR2 as SMNVEV (reference sequence). The receptor's source is a human donor in good health (CMV status not recorded). Some clones in this sample may be carry-over from other donors' samples. The chain combines TRBV27 with TRBJ1-5; 9 positions match TRBD1. The starting material was cultured CD8+ T cells from PBMCs, obtained from culture after CMV antigen stimulation. The CDR3 loop reads CASSTRTGENQPQHF. The CDR3 DNA is TGTGCCAGCAGTACCAGGACAGGGGAAAATCAGCCCCAGCATTTT.